These T cell receptor beta chains were read from a single sample in a study of control samples from healthy donors and cancer patients. Clones were sequenced by immunoSEQ multiplex PCR, and TCRdb holds only the in-frame ones, with some missing. Seen here are 90,000 to 100,000 clones, about 80% observed once, and the top ten hold roughly a tenth. Sequencing was done on a sample of blood. The source is a young woman in good health. The CDR3 runs from the conserved cysteine through the conserved F or W. Fields, in order: clone size, J gene, V gene, D gene, CDR3 protein, CDR3 DNA. The D gene is left open where the match is weak. Clone size appears in some rows only: once, few, many, or a class for an expanded clone.

clone size: .
J gene: TRBJ2-5
V gene: TRBV11-3
D gene: .
CDR3 protein: CASGRRTPSVGETQYF
CDR3 DNA: TGTGCCAGCGGGCGTAGGACCCCATCGGTAGGGGAGACCCAGTACTTC

clone size: .
J gene: TRBJ2-2
V gene: TRBV11-2
D gene: TRBD1
CDR3 protein: CASSLERSRGFSGELFF
CDR3 DNA: TGTGCCAGCAGCTTAGAACGGTCCAGGGGGTTCTCCGGGGAGCTGTTTTTT

clone size: .
J gene: TRBJ2-7
V gene: TRBV11-2
D gene: TRBD1
CDR3 protein: CASSLTGNSNEQYF
CDR3 DNA: TGTGCCAGCAGCCTGACAGGGAACTCGAACGAGCAGTACTTC

clone size: .
J gene: TRBJ2-5
V gene: TRBV3-1/TRBV3-2
D gene: .
CDR3 protein: CASSRGIASETQYF
CDR3 DNA: TGTGCCAGCAGCCGTGGGATAGCAAGTGAGACCCAGTACTTC

clone size: .
J gene: TRBJ2-5
V gene: TRBV5-4
D gene: .
CDR3 protein: CASSSRDRQETQYF
CDR3 DNA: TGTGCCAGCAGCTCCCGGGACCGCCAAGAGACCCAGTACTTC

clone size: .
J gene: TRBJ2-3
V gene: TRBV9
D gene: TRBD2
CDR3 protein: CASSVGSGGNTDTQYF
CDR3 DNA: TGTGCCAGCAGCGTCGGTAGCGGGGGGAACACAGATACGCAGTATTTT

clone size: .
J gene: TRBJ1-1
V gene: TRBV19
D gene: .
CDR3 protein: CASSMGVEYTEAFF
CDR3 DNA: TGTGCCAGTAGTATGGGAGTAGAGTACACTGAAGCTTTCTTT

clone size: .
J gene: TRBJ2-1
V gene: TRBV9
D gene: .
CDR3 protein: CASSPGLGSYNEQFF
CDR3 DNA: TGTGCCAGCAGCCCGGGACTTGGGAGCTACAATGAGCAGTTCTTC

clone size: .
J gene: TRBJ1-2
V gene: TRBV10-3
D gene: .
CDR3 protein: CAISESGDTSIGYTF
CDR3 DNA: TGTGCCATCAGTGAGTCGGGGGACACCTCTATTGGCTACACCTTC

clone size: .
J gene: TRBJ1-1
V gene: TRBV6-4
D gene: .
CDR3 protein: CASSRKPGQNTEAFF
CDR3 DNA: TGTGCCAGCAGTCGTAAACCGGGACAGAACACTGAAGCTTTCTTT

clone size: .
J gene: TRBJ1-6
V gene: TRBV7-9
D gene: .
CDR3 protein: CASSLEGPNSPLHF
CDR3 DNA: TGTGCCAGCAGCTTAGAGGGCCCCAATTCACCCCTCCACTTT

clone size: .
J gene: TRBJ1-5
V gene: TRBV27
D gene: TRBD1
CDR3 protein: CASTSRAGQNQPQHF
CDR3 DNA: TGTGCCAGCACCAGTAGGGCGGGACAGAATCAGCCCCAGCATTTT

clone size: once
J gene: TRBJ2-1
V gene: TRBV30
D gene: .
CDR3 protein: CAWSVIGGGFYNEQFF
CDR3 DNA: TGTGCCTGGAGTGTAATAGGCGGGGGCTTCTACAATGAGCAGTTCTTC

clone size: .
J gene: TRBJ2-5
V gene: TRBV3-1/TRBV3-2
D gene: TRBD2
CDR3 protein: CASSPGVLGGGKTQYF
CDR3 DNA: TGTGCCAGCAGCCCCGGGGTACTGGGCGGGGGTAAGACCCAGTACTTC

clone size: .
J gene: TRBJ1-1
V gene: TRBV2
D gene: .
CDR3 protein: CASSEAPRTDLNTEAFF
CDR3 DNA: TGTGCCAGCAGTGAAGCCCCGCGGACGGACCTGAACACTGAAGCTTTCTTT

clone size: once
J gene: TRBJ2-5
V gene: TRBV9
D gene: TRBD2
CDR3 protein: CASSVVSGTQETQYF
CDR3 DNA: TGTGCCAGCAGCGTAGTAAGCGGGACGCAAGAGACCCAGTACTTC

clone size: .
J gene: TRBJ1-2
V gene: TRBV12-3/TRBV12-4
D gene: TRBD1
CDR3 protein: CASSFRGGNGYTF
CDR3 DNA: TGTGCCAGCAGTTTCCGAGGGGGCAATGGCTACACCTTC

clone size: .
J gene: TRBJ1-1
V gene: TRBV5-6
D gene: .
CDR3 protein: CASSLLIGGRTEAFF
CDR3 DNA: TGTGCCAGCAGCTTGTTAATCGGGGGCCGGACTGAAGCTTTCTTT

clone size: .
J gene: TRBJ2-3
V gene: TRBV19
D gene: TRBD2
CDR3 protein: CASSMGGTDTDTQYF
CDR3 DNA: TGTGCCAGTAGTATGGGGGGGACGGACACAGATACGCAGTATTTT

clone size: .
J gene: TRBJ2-3
V gene: TRBV9
D gene: .
CDR3 protein: CASSLATSTDTQYF
CDR3 DNA: TGTGCCAGCAGCCTAGCGACTAGCACAGATACGCAGTATTTT

clone size: .
J gene: TRBJ1-6
V gene: TRBV5-4
D gene: .
CDR3 protein: CASSLGTVNSPLHF
CDR3 DNA: TGTGCCAGCAGCTTGGGGACAGTTAATTCACCCCTCCACTTT